The present T cell receptor (beta chain) was sequenced within a study of blood T cell repertoires in COVID-19. Profiling relied on immunoSEQ multiplex PCR, and the TCRdb table lists in-frame clones only, not all of them. The profile shows around 270,000 clones, about 88% of them singletons. This CDR3 is built from 15 residues. V trimming: 3 bases; J trimming: 7 bases; junction bases outside the gene matches: 8. From germline, CDR1 is SQVTM and CDR2 ANQGSEA. This TCR was recovered from a man aged 25-45 years with active or convalescent COVID-19. V and J are TRBV29-1 and TRBJ2-1; 11 bases align to TRBD1. The sequenced sample was peripheral blood. The CDR3 region has the DNA TGCAGCGTTGATTCCGGGACAGGGGGTCTGAATGAGCAGTTCTTC. Protein: CSVDSGTGGLNEQFF.